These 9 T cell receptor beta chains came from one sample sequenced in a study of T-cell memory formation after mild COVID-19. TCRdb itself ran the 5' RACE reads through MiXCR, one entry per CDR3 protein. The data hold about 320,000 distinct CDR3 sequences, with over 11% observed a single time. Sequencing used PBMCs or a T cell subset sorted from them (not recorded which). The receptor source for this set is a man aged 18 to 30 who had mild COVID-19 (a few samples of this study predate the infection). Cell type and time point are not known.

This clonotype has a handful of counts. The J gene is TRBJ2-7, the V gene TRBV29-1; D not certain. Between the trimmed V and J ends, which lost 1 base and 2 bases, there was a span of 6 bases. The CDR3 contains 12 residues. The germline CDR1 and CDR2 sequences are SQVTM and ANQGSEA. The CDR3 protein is CSVEGQAYEQYF. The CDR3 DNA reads TGCAGCGTTGAAGGGCAAGCCTACGAGCAGTACTTC.

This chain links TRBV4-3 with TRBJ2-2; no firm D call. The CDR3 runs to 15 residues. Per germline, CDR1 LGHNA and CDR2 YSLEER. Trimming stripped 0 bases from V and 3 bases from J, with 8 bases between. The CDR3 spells CASSQDRSDTGELFF. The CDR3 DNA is TGCGCCAGCAGCCAAGATCGATCGGACACCGGGGAGCTGTTTTTT.

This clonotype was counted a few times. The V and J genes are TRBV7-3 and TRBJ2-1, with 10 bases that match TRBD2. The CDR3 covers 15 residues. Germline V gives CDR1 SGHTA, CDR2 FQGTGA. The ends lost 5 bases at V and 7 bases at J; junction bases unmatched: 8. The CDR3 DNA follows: TGTGCCAGCAGCGGGCAAGCGGGGGGGCGGAATGAGCAGTTCTTC. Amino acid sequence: CASSGQAGGRNEQFF.

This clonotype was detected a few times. The CDR3 DNA follows: TGTGCCAGCAGCCTTCCGGGACTAGAGGGAGAGACCCAGTACTTC. This translates into CASSLPGLEGETQYF. The chain is built from TRBV28 and TRBJ2-5; TRBD2 agrees at 8 bases. The CDR3 totals 15 residues. After removal of 6 bases from V and 4 bases from J, the junction contained 10 bases not matched to a gene. Germline CDR1 reads MDHEN; CDR2 reads SYDVKM.

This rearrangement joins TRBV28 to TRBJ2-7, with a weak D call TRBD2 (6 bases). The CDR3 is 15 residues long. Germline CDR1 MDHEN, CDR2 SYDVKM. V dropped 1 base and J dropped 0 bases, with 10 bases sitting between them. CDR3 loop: CASSLSAGSSYEQYV. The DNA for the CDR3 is TGTGCCAGCAGTTTATCTGCGGGGAGCTCCTACGAGCAGTACGTC.

CDR3 amino acids: CASSFGQGIYGYTF. CDR3 sequence (DNA): TGTGCCAGCAGCTTCGGACAGGGGATCTATGGCTACACCTTC. This chain connects TRBV7-2 to TRBJ1-2; TRBD1 matches at 9 bases. With V trimmed by 3 bases and J by 4 bases, 3 bases remained unmatched. Per the germline V gene, CDR1 is SGHTA and CDR2 is FQGNSA. The CDR3 covers 14 residues.

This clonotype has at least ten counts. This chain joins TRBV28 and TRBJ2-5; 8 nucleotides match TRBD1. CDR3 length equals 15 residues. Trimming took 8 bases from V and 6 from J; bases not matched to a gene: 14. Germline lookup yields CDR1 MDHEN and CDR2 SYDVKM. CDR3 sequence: CASLGTGGVWKTQYF. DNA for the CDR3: TGTGCCAGCCTTGGGACAGGAGGCGTTTGGAAGACCCAGTACTTC.

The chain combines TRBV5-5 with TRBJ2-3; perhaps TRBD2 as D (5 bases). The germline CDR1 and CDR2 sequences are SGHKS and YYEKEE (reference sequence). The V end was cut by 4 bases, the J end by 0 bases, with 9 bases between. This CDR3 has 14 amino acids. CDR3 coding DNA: TGTGCCAGCAGCGAGCGGAGTAGCACAGATACGCAGTATTTT. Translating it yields CASSERSSTDTQYF.

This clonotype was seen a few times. The chain's CDR3 is CASSLYLAGGPDTQYF. The CDR3 region has the DNA TGTGCCAGCAGCTTATACCTAGCGGGGGGGCCAGATACGCAGTATTTT. The chain uses TRBV7-3 and TRBJ2-3, with 12 bases that match TRBD2. CDR1 is SGHTA and CDR2 is FQGTGA in the germline V gene. The CDR3 sequence is 16 residues long. V dropped 2 bases and J dropped 4; count of bases not matched to a gene: 4.